These 16 T cell receptor beta chains were all obtained from the same sample, sequenced in a study of a mutant IDH1 vaccine in newly diagnosed glioma. Time point noted: week 11, during vaccination. Topical imiquimod was applied with each vaccine dose, which held 300 ug of mutant IDH1 20-mer peptide. Repertoires were generated with immunoSEQ multiplex PCR, while TCRdb's copy carries only in-frame clones and drops some. The sample lists about 120,000 clones; roughly 88% were seen once. No antigen is known for these receptors. The sequences come from PBMCs, collected from a glioma patient whose treatment included an IDH1 peptide vaccine. The receptor set was obtained from a woman in her forties or fifties with glioma.

This rearrangement joins TRBV16 to TRBJ2-7; 9 bases agree with TRBD2. With V trimmed by 0 bases and J by 6 bases, 6 bases remained unmatched. The CDR3 is 15 amino acids. Germline V gene lookup returns CDR1 KGHSY and CDR2 FQNENV. For the CDR3, the DNA is TGTGCCAGCAGCCAATCGAGTAGCGGGAGTGGCGAGCAGTACTTC. This translates into CASSQSSSGSGEQYF.

The chain carries TRBV7-3 and TRBJ2-1, with TRBD2 identical over 8 bases. Looked up from germline, CDR1 is SGHTA and CDR2 is FQGTGA. V gave up 5 bases and J gave up 6 bases; unmatched junction bases: 12. The length of the CDR3 is 16 residues. DNA for the CDR3: TGTGCCAGCAGCCCCGGGGGGGCAGGGGCTATCAATGAGCAGTTCTTC. This gives the protein CASSPGGAGAINEQFF.

The chain uses TRBV5-1 and TRBJ2-1, with a possible D match to TRBD2 (5 bases). Germline V gives CDR1 SGHRS, CDR2 YFSETQ. With 1 base removed from V and 0 bases from J, the gap between germline ends came to 8 bases. There are 15 residues in the CDR3. This chain's CDR3 is CASSLSGLSYNEQFF. CDR3 nucleotide sequence: TGCGCCAGCAGCTTGAGTGGACTCTCCTACAATGAGCAGTTCTTC.

The chain has TRBV6-5 and TRBJ2-3; 7 bases are shared with TRBD2. V lost 6 bases and J lost 5; bases outside the gene matches: 11. Germline V gives CDR1 MNHEY, CDR2 SVGAGI. The CDR3 spans 15 residues. The CDR3 region is CASSSRGVGVDTQYF. In DNA, the CDR3 is TGTGCCAGCAGCTCTCGGGGGGTTGGGGTAGATACGCAGTATTTT.

The CDR3 bases are TGTGCTAGTGGTCGAGACACAGATACGCAGTATTTT. It translates to CASGRDTDTQYF. V is TRBV12-5 and J is TRBJ2-3; no definite D call. V dropped 5 bases and J dropped 2 bases, with 5 bases sitting between them. The CDR3 is 12 amino acids. CDR1 is LGHNT, CDR2 FRNRAP, per germline.

This rearrangement joins TRBV6-5 to TRBJ1-4; D is ambiguous. V dropped 6 bases and J dropped 5 bases, with 4 bases sitting between them. The CDR3 totals 11 residues. Per germline, CDR1 MNHEY and CDR2 SVGAGI. CDR3 sequence (DNA): TGTGCCAGCAGACTCAATGAAAAACTGTTTTTT. The encoded protein is CASRLNEKLFF.

As regards this clone: A junction boundary mismatches the germline segment, possibly from a read error. This chain links TRBV19 with TRBJ1-5, with 8 bases identical to TRBD1. Germline V CDR1 and CDR2: LNHDA, SQIVND (reference sequence). The CDR3 has 14 amino acids. The CDR3 bases are TGTGCCAGTAGTATCGGACAGGGCAAACAGCCCCAGCATTTT. It specifies CASSIGQGKQPQHF.

CDR3 sequence reads: CASSLGLVGYNEQFF. CDR3 in DNA: TGTGCCAGCAGCTTAGGGCTAGTAGGGTACAATGAGCAGTTCTTC. The V gene is TRBV11-2, the J gene TRBJ2-1; D unresolved. Trimming stripped 1 base from V and 4 bases from J, with 11 bases between. The germline CDR1 and CDR2 sequences are SGHAT and FQNNGV. The CDR3 sequence is 15 residues long. The full variable domain, its missing parts supplied by reference TRBV11-2 and TRBJ2-1, is EAGVAQSPRYKIIEKRQSVAFWCNPISGHATLYWYQQILGQGPKLLIQFQNNGVVDDSQLPKDRFSAERLKGVDSTLKIQPAKLEDSAVYLCASSLGLVGYNEQFFGPGTRLTVL.

This clone was picked up one time. The chain joins TRBV6-6 to TRBJ2-2; D uncertain. In germline, CDR1 is MNHNY, CDR2 SVGAGI (reference sequence). The CDR3 contains 14 residues. Between the trimmed V and J ends, which lost 5 bases and 4 bases, there was a span of 11 bases. CDR3 sequence reads: CASSSTAFTGELFF. The CDR3 nucleotides are TGTGCCAGCAGTAGTACAGCTTTCACCGGGGAGCTGTTTTTT.

The chain employs TRBV6-5 and TRBJ1-2, with D tentatively TRBD1 (6 bases). Germline V gene data show CDR1 as MNHEY and CDR2 as SVGAGI. Trimming shortened V by 6 bases and J by 8 bases, and 22 bases separated the two germline ends. The CDR3 has 15 amino acids. The CDR3 spells CASRVTLGGTRGYTF. CDR3 in DNA: TGTGCCAGCAGAGTTACCTTGGGAGGGACACGGGGCTACACCTTC.

The chain combines TRBV5-1 with TRBJ2-2; D possibly corresponds to TRBD2 (5 bases). The CDR3 length is 17 residues. V was clipped by 4 bases and J by 0 bases, with 16 bases between them. The germline V gene has CDR1 SGHRS and CDR2 YFSETQ. CDR3 sequence: CASSLTPGYANTGELFF. CDR3 nucleotides: TGCGCCAGCAGCCTCACGCCGGGATACGCGAACACCGGGGAGCTGTTTTTT. The whole variable domain, remainder taken from reference TRBV5-1 and TRBJ2-2, is KAGVTQTPRYLIKTRGQQVTLSCSPISGHRSVSWYQQTPGQGLQFLFEYFSETQRNKGNFPGRFSGRQFSNSRSEMNVSTLELGDSALYLCASSLTPGYANTGELFFGEGSRLTVL.

The V and J genes are TRBV5-6 and TRBJ1-5, with 9 bases aligning to TRBD1. Per the germline V gene, CDR1 is SGHDT and CDR2 is YYEEEE. The CDR3 is made up of 15 amino acids. After removal of 4 bases from V and 1 base from J, the junction contained 3 bases not matched to a gene. CDR3 DNA: TGTGCCAGCAGCAGACAGGGGGGGAGCAATCAGCCCCAGCATTTT. Its protein is CASSRQGGSNQPQHF.

The chain recombines TRBV7-8 with TRBJ2-1, with unresolved D. V was shortened by 0 bases and J by 8 bases, with 11 bases between the two germline ends. The CDR3 runs 14 residues. Germline assignment: CDR1 SGHVS and CDR2 FQNEAQ. Here the CDR3 reads CASSLAWQAHEQFF. CDR3 DNA sequence: TGTGCCAGCAGCTTAGCGTGGCAGGCCCATGAGCAGTTCTTC. The full variable domain, with the rest looked up from reference TRBV7-8 and TRBJ2-1, is GAGVSQSPRYKVAKRGQDVALRCDPISGHVSLFWYQQALGQGPEFLTYFQNEAQLDKSGLPSDRFFAERPEGSVSTLKIQRTQQEDSAVYLCASSLAWQAHEQFFGPGTRLTVL.

The genes are TRBV27 and TRBJ1-1, with 11 bases aligning to TRBD1. The length of the CDR3 is 14 residues. Germline CDR1 and CDR2: MNHEY and SMNVEV (reference sequence). Trimming took 4 bases from V and 4 from J; bases not matched to a gene: 2. The DNA for the CDR3 is TGTGCCAGCAGTTGGACAGGGGGCGGCACTGAAGCTTTCTTT. Encoded protein: CASSWTGGGTEAFF.

This rearrangement joins TRBV7-9 to TRBJ1-6; no firm D call. The V and J ends lost 5 bases and 2 bases respectively, with 7 bases between them. CDR1 and CDR2 from the germline V gene are SEHNR and FQNEAQ (reference sequence). The CDR3 length is 14 residues. The chain's CDR3 is CASSNVTYNSPLHF. As DNA, the CDR3 is TGTGCCAGCAGCAATGTTACCTATAATTCACCCCTCCACTTT.

The chain couples TRBV30 to TRBJ1-2, with a possible D match to TRBD1 (6 bases). The length of the CDR3 is 14 residues. The germline V gene encodes CDR1 GTSNPN and CDR2 SVGIG (reference sequence). V gave up 2 bases and J gave up 4 bases, with 14 bases separating them. CDR3 in DNA: TGTGCCTGGAGTCCCGGGGGGCGAGGCTATGGCTACACCTTC. Its protein product is CAWSPGGRGYGYTF.